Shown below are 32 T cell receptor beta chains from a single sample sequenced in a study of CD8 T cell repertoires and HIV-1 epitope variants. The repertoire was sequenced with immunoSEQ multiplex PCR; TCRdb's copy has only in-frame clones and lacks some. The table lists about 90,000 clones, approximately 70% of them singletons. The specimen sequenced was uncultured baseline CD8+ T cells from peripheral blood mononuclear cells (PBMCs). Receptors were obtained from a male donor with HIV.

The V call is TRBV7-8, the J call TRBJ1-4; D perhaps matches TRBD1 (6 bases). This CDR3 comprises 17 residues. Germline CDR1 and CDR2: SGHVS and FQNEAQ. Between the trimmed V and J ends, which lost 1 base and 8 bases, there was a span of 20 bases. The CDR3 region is CASSLEGTGWRGEKLFF. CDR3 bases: TGTGCCAGCAGCTTAGAAGGCACAGGGTGGAGAGGCGAAAAACTGTTTTTT.

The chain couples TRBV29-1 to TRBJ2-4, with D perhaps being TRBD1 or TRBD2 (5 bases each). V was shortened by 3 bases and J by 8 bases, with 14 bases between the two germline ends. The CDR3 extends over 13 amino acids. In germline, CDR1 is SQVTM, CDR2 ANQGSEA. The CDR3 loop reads CSVEAWDGDIQYF. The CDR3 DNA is TGCAGCGTTGAGGCGTGGGACGGGGACATTCAGTACTTC.

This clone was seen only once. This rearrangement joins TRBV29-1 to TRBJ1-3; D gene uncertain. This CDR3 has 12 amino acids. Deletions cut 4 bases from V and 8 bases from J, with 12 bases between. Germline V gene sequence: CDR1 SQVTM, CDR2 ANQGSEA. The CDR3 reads CSVGTDPDTIYF. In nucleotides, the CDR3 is TGCAGCGTTGGGACCGACCCGGACACCATATATTTT.

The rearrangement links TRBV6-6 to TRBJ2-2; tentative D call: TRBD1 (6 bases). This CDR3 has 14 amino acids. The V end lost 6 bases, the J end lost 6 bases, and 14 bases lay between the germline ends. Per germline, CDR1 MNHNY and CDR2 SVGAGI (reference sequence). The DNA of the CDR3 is TGTGCCAGCAGCTCCGTCAGGGGAGCCGGGGAGCTGTTTTTT. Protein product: CASSSVRGAGELFF.

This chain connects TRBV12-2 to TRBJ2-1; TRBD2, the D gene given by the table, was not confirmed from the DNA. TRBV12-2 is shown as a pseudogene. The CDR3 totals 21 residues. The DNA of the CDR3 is TGTGCAAGTCGCCCAGAGCCCAGACTAGCGGGGGATTCCCCTCCTTACAATGAGCAGTTCTTC. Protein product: CASRPEPRLAGDSPPYNEQFF.

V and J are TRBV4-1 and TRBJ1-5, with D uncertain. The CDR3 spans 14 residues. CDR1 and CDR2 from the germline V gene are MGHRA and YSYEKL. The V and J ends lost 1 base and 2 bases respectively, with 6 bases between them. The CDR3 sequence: CASSQVDGNQPQHF. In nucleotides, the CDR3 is TGCGCCAGCAGCCAAGTTGATGGCAATCAGCCCCAGCATTTT.

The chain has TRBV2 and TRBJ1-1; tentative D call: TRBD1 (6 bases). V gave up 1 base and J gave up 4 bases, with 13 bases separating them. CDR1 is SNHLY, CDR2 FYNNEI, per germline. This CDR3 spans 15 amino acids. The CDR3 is CASSEEGGYGTEAFF. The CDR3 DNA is TGTGCCAGCAGTGAAGAGGGGGGGTACGGCACTGAAGCTTTCTTT.

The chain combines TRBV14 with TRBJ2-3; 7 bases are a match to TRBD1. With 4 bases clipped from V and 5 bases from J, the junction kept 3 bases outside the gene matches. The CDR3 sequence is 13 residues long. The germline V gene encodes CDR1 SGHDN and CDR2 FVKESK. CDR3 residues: CASSRTGGDTQYF. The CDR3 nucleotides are TGTGCCAGCAGCCGGACAGGCGGAGATACGCAGTATTTT.

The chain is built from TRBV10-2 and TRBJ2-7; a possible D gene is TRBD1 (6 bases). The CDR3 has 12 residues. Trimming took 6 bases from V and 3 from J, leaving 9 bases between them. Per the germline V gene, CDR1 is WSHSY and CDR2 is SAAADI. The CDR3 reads CASSADSYEQYF. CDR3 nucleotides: TGCGCCAGCAGCGCGGACAGCTACGAGCAGTACTTC.

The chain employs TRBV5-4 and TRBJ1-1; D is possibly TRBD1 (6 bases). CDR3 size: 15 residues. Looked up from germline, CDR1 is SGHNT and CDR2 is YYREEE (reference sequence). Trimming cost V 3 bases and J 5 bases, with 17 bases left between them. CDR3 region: CASSSRDRSGTEAFF. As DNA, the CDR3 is TGTGCCAGCAGCTCCCGAGACAGGTCGGGAACTGAAGCTTTCTTT.

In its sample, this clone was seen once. This CDR3 reads CASSFPCSNQPQHF. CDR3 sequence (DNA): TGTGCCAGTAGTTTCCCATGTAGCAATCAGCCCCAGCATTTT. The chain uses TRBV19 and TRBJ1-5; no reliable D call. Germline CDR1 reads LNHDA; CDR2 reads SQIVND (reference sequence). The CDR3 extends over 14 amino acids. Trimming removed 5 bases at V and 0 bases at J, with 8 bases between. The whole variable domain, remainder taken from reference TRBV19 and TRBJ1-5, is DGGITQSPKYLFRKEGQNVTLSCEQNLNHDAMYWYRQDPGQGLRLIYYSQIVNDFQKGDIAEGYSVSREKKESFPLTVTSAQKNPTAFYLCASSFPCSNQPQHFGDGTRLSIL.

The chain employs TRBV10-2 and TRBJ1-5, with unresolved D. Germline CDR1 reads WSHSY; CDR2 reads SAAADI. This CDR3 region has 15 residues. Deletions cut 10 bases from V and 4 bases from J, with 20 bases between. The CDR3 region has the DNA TGCGCCACCTCGTTTTCTTTCAATAGTAATCAGCCCCAGCATTTT. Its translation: CATSFSFNSNQPQHF.

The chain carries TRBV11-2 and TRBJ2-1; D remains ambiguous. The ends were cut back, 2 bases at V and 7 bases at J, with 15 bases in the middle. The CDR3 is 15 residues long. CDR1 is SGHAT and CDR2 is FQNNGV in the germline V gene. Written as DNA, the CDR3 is TGTGCCAGCAGCTTATTCCGTATTAGGCGGAATGAGCAGTTCTTC. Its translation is CASSLFRIRRNEQFF.

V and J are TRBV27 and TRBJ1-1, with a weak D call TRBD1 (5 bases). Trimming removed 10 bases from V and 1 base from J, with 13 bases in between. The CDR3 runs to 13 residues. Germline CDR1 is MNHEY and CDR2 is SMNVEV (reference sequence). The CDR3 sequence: CATWGLRNTEAFF. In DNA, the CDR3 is TGTGCCACCTGGGGACTCCGGAACACTGAAGCTTTCTTT.

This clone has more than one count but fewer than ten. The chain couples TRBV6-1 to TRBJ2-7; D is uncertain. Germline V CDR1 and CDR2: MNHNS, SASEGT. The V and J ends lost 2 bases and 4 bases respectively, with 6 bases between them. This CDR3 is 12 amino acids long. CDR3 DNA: TGTGCCAGCAGTGAACCGGGTTACGAGCAGTACTTC. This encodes CASSEPGYEQYF.

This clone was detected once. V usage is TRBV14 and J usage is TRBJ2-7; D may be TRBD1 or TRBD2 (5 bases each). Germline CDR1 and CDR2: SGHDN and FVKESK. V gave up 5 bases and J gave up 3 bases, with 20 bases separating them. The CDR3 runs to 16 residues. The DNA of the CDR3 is TGTGCCAGCAGCACCAGAAGGGGCCGGGACGGCTACGAGCAGTACTTC. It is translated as CASSTRRGRDGYEQYF. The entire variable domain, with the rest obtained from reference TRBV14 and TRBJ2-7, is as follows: EAGVTQFPSHSVIEKGQTVTLRCDPISGHDNLYWYRRVMGKEIKFLLHFVKESKQDESGMPNNRFLAERTGGTYSTLKVQPAELEDSGVYFCASSTRRGRDGYEQYFGPGTRLTVT.

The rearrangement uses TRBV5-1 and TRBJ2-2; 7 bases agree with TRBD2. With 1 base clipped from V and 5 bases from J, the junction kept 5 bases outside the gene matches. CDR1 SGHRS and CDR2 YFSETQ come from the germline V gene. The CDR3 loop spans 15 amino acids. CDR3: CASSLIAGGTGELFF. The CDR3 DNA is TGCGCCAGCAGCTTGATAGCGGGTGGGACCGGGGAGCTGTTTTTT.

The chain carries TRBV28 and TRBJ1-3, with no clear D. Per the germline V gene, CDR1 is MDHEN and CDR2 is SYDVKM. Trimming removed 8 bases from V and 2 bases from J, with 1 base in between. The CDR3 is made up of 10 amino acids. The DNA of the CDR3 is TGTGCCAGCGCTGGAAACACCATATATTTT. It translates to CASAGNTIYF.

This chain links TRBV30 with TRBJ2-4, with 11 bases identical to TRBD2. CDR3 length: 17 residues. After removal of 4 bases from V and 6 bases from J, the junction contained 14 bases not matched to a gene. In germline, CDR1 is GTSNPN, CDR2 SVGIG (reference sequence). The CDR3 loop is CAWTSKALAGDVNIQYF. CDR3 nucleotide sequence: TGTGCCTGGACCTCAAAAGCACTAGCGGGGGACGTAAACATTCAGTACTTC.

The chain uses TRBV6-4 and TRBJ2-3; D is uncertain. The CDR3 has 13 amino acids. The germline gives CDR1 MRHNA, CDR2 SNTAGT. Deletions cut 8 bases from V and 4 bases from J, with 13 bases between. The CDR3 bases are TGTGCCAGCTCGGGTTCCCGCGCAGATACGCAGTATTTT. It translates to CASSGSRADTQYF.

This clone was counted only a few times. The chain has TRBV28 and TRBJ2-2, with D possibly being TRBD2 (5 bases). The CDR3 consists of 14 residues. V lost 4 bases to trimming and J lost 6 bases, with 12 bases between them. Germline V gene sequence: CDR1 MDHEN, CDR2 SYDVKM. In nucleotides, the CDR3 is TGTGCCAGCAGTTGGCGGGTGTCGCCCGGGGAGCTGTTTTTT. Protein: CASSWRVSPGELFF.

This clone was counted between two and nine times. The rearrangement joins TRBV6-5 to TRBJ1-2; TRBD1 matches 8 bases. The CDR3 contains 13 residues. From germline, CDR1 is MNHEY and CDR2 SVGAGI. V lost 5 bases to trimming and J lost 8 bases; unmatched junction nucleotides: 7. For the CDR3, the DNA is TGTGCCAGCAGTCACAACAGGGGGGACGGCTACACCTTC. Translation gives CASSHNRGDGYTF.

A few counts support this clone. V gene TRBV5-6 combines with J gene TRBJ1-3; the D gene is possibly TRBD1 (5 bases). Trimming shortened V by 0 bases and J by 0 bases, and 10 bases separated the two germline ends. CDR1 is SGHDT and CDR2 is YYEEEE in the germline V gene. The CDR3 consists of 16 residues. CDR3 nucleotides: TGTGCCAGCAGCTTGGGATGGGGGACCTCTGGAAACACCATATATTTT. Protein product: CASSLGWGTSGNTIYF. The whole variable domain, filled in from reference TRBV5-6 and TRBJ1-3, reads DAGVTQSPTHLIKTRGQQVTLRCSPKSGHDTVSWYQQALGQGPQFIFQYYEEEERQRGNFPDRFSGHQFPNYSSELNVNALLLGDSALYLCASSLGWGTSGNTIYFGEGSWLTVV.

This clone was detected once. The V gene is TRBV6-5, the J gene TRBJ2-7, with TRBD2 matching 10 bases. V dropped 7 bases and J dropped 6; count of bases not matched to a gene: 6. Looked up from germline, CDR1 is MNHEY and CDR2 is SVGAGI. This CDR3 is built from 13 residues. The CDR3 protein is CASNLAGVGEQYF. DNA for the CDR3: TGTGCCAGCAATCTAGCGGGAGTTGGCGAGCAGTACTTC.

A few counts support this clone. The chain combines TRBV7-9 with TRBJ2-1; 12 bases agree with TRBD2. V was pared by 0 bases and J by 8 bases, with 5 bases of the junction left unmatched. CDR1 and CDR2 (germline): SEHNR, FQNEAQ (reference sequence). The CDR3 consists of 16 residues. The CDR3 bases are TGTGCCAGCAGCTTAGCGGCTAGCGGGAGGGCCCATGAGCAGTTCTTC. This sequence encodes CASSLAASGRAHEQFF.

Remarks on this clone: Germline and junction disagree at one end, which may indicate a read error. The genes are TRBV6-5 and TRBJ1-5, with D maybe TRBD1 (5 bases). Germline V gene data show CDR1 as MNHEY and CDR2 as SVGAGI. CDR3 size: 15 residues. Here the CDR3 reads CAGRIGGAGNQPQHF. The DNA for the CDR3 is TGTGCCGGCAGGATTGGAGGGGCGGGCAATCAGCCCCAGCATTTT.

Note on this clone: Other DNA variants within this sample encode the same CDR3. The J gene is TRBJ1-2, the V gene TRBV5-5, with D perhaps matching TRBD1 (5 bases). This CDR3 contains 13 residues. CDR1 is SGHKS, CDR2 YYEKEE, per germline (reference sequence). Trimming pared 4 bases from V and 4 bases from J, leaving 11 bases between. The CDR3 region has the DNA TGTGCCAGCAGCCTTGACAGTACCTATGGCTACACCTTC. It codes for CASSLDSTYGYTF.

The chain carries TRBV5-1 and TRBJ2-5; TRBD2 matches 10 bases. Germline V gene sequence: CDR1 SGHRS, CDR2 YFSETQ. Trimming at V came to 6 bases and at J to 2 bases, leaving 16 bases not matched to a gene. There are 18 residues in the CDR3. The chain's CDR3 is CASTERWLAGEKQETQYF. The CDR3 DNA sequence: TGCGCCAGCACGGAGAGGTGGCTAGCGGGAGAGAAGCAAGAGACCCAGTACTTC.

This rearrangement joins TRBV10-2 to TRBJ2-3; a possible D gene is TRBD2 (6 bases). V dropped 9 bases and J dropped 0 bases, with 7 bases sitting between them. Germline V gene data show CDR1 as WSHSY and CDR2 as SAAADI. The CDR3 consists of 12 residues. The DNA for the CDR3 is TGCGCCAGTGGGACTAGCACAGATACGCAGTATTTT. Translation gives CASGTSTDTQYF.

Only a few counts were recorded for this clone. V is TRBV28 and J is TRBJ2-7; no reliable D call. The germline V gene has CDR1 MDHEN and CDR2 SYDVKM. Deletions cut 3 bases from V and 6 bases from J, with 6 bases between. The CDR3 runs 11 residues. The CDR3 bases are TGTGCCAGCAGTTTTTCGCGCGAGCAGTACTTC. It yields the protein CASSFSREQYF.

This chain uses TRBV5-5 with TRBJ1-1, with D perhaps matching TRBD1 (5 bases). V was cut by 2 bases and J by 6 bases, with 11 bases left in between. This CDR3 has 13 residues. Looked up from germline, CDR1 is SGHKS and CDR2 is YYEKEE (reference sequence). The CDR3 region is CASSFGGGAEAFF. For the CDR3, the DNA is TGTGCCAGCAGCTTCGGGGGAGGTGCTGAAGCTTTCTTT.

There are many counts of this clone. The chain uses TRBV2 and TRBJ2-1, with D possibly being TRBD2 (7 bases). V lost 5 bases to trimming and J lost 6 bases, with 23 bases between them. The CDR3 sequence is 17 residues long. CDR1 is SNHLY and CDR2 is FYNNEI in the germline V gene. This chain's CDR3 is CASSPLSGGGAFNEQFF. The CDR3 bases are TGTGCCAGCAGTCCGCTTAGCGGAGGGGGGGCGTTCAATGAGCAGTTCTTC.